This entry is about one TCR beta chain. Deletions cut 0 bases from V and 10 bases from J, with 10 bases between. The CDR3 consists of 13 residues. The V gene's germline CDR1 is KGHSH and CDR2 LQKENI. One entry per CDR3 protein results from TCRdb running MiXCR on the RT-PCR reads. Of about 700,000 distinct CDR3 sequences in the sample, approximately 14% were seen once. The receptor comes from a female donor in good health, serving as a healthy control. Sequenced: memory CD4+ T cells from blood. The V and J genes are TRBV18 and TRBJ2-1, with TRBD2 as a possible D gene (5 bases). CDR3 nucleotides: TGTGCCAGCTCACCACCGAGCCGAGGGGAGCAGTTCTTC. Its translation is CASSPPSRGEQFF.